The 24 T cell receptor beta chains listed next were all sequenced from one sample in a study of blood T cell repertoires in COVID-19. Using immunoSEQ multiplex PCR, the repertoire was profiled, and TCRdb retains in-frame clones only, with some absent. The top ten clones hold around 3.6% of a sample with approximately 250,000 clones, about 88% of them seen once. The specimen sequenced was peripheral blood. Receptors were obtained from a man aged 18 to 35 with active or convalescent COVID-19.

The CDR3 DNA is TGTGCCAGCAGTTCGTCGGGTTCTGAAGCTTTCTTT. This sequence encodes CASSSSGSEAFF. The J gene is TRBJ1-1, the V gene TRBV12-3 or TRBV12-4; D is unresolved. V lost 4 bases and J 6 bases, leaving 9 bases between the germline ends. The CDR3 consists of 12 residues.

A few counts support this clone. The gene calls are TRBV4-2 and TRBJ1-5, with 7 bases fitting TRBD1. The CDR3 consists of 14 residues. Germline trimming cut 1 base from V and 9 bases from J; bases unmatched to any gene: 6. Germline-derived CDR1 and CDR2 are LGHNA and YNFKEQ. The DNA of the CDR3 is TGTGCCAGCAGCCAAGCGACAGGGACTCTGCCCCAGCATTTT. It translates to CASSQATGTLPQHF.

The chain links TRBV3-1 (or the pseudogene TRBV3-2) to TRBJ1-2; D gene uncertain. V was shortened by 4 bases and J by 7 bases, with 16 bases between the two germline ends. Per the germline V gene, CDR1 is LGHDT and CDR2 is YNNKEL (reference sequence). The CDR3 contains 14 residues. The CDR3 coding sequence is TGTGCCAGCAGCCTGGAGGGCGGCCTTGGTGGCTACACCTTC. Protein sequence: CASSLEGGLGGYTF.

J is TRBJ2-3 and V is TRBV6-5; 7 positions agree with TRBD1. After removal of 9 bases from V and 2 bases from J, the junction contained 8 bases not matched to a gene. Germline V gene sequence: CDR1 MNHEY, CDR2 SVGAGI. This CDR3 region has 14 residues. For the CDR3, the DNA is TGTGCCAGTCGGGACAGTAGATTCACAGATACGCAGTATTTT. Protein product: CASRDSRFTDTQYF.

The V and J genes are TRBV13 and TRBJ2-1; tentatively, D is TRBD2 (6 bases). Per the germline V gene, CDR1 is PRHDT and CDR2 is FYEKMQ (reference sequence). CDR3 length: 14 amino acids. Trimming stripped 3 bases from V and 7 bases from J, with 13 bases between. The CDR3: CASSFPGRGNEQFF. The CDR3 DNA reads as TGTGCCAGCAGCTTCCCGGGCCGGGGGAATGAGCAGTTCTTC.

V gene TRBV19 combines with J gene TRBJ1-1, with TRBD1 identical over 8 bases. Per germline, CDR1 LNHDA and CDR2 SQIVND (reference sequence). This CDR3 region has 15 residues. J gave up 5 bases and V 5 bases, and 10 bases lay outside the gene matches. CDR3 in amino acids: CASSGQGADWTEAFF. CDR3 DNA sequence: TGTGCCAGTAGTGGGCAGGGGGCGGACTGGACTGAAGCTTTCTTT.

This chain joins TRBV6-4 and TRBJ2-2; 7 bases map to TRBD1. With 5 bases clipped from V and 7 bases from J, the junction kept 7 bases outside the gene matches. Germline assignment: CDR1 MRHNA and CDR2 SNTAGT. There are 14 residues in the CDR3. CDR3 amino acids: CASSFTHRGGELFF. The DNA of the CDR3 is TGTGCCAGCAGTTTTACCCACAGGGGCGGGGAGCTGTTTTTT.

The CDR3 is CATTPGQGYEQYF. CDR3 DNA: TGTGCCACCACGCCGGGACAGGGCTACGAGCAGTACTTC. V and J are TRBV6-5 and TRBJ2-7, with 9 bases fitting TRBD1. Germline loops: CDR1 MNHEY, CDR2 SVGAGI. The V gene end was trimmed by 10 bases and the J gene end by 3 bases; junction bases not matched to a gene: 7. There are 13 residues in the CDR3.

The chain links TRBV12-3 or TRBV12-4 to TRBJ1-1; D gene uncertain. Trimming left V 3 bases short and J 1 base short, with 6 bases between. The CDR3 has 13 amino acids. Here the CDR3 DNA reads TGTGCCAGCAGTTTCGGTAAGAACACTGAAGCTTTCTTT. This encodes CASSFGKNTEAFF.

Remarks on this clone: The identical CDR3 is also encoded by other nucleotide sequences in the sample. The CDR3 region has the DNA TGTGCCAGCAGCTTAGAAAGGGGTAATCAGCCCCAGCATTTT. Translating gives CASSLERGNQPQHF. The gene calls are TRBV7-2 and TRBJ1-5, with TRBD1 as a possible D gene (5 bases). This CDR3 spans 14 amino acids. In germline, CDR1 is SGHTA, CDR2 FQGNSA. Trimming removed 1 base from V and 4 bases from J, with 8 bases in between. The variable domain in full, completed from reference TRBV7-2 and TRBJ1-5, reads GAGVSQSPSNKVTEKGKDVELRCDPISGHTALYWYRQSLGQGLEFLIYFQGNSAPDKSGLPSDRFSAERTGGSVSTLTIQRTQQEDSAVYLCASSLERGNQPQHFGDGTRLSIL.

The chain combines TRBV9 with TRBJ2-1; no clear D. The CDR3 runs to 13 residues. Germline V gene data show CDR1 as SGDLS and CDR2 as YYNGEE. Trimming left V 4 bases short and J 6 bases short, with 11 bases between. In nucleotides, the CDR3 is TGTGCCAGCAGCCTCCGCGATTCCAATGAGCAGTTCTTC. Protein: CASSLRDSNEQFF.

The chain employs TRBV30 and TRBJ2-3; D is unresolved. V lost 2 bases and J 4 bases, leaving 10 bases between the germline ends. There are 13 residues in the CDR3. CDR1 and CDR2 (germline): GTSNPN, SVGIG (reference sequence). As DNA, the CDR3 is TGTGCCTGGAGTTGGCGGAGATCAGATACGCAGTATTTT. It yields the protein CAWSWRRSDTQYF.

The chain has TRBV4-3 and TRBJ2-7, with D possibly being TRBD1 (6 bases). The CDR3 is made up of 14 amino acids. The V end was cut by 0 bases, the J end by 2 bases, with 8 bases between. In germline, CDR1 is LGHNA, CDR2 YSLEER. Here the CDR3 reads CASSQEDSAYEQYF. CDR3 DNA sequence: TGCGCCAGCAGCCAAGAGGACAGTGCCTACGAGCAGTACTTC.

CDR3 in DNA: TGCGCCAGCAGCCTGGGGTACTCCCCGAACACCGGGGAGCTGTTTTTT. Translating it yields CASSLGYSPNTGELFF. This chain joins TRBV5-1 and TRBJ2-2; D is unresolved. The germline V gene has CDR1 SGHRS and CDR2 YFSETQ. The CDR3 loop spans 16 amino acids. Trimming cost V 4 bases and J 0 bases, with 13 bases left between them.

This rearrangement joins TRBV7-3 to TRBJ2-7, with D possibly TRBD2 on 7 matching bases. The V and J ends lost 4 bases and 5 bases respectively, with 18 bases between them. The CDR3 runs to 15 residues. Germline assignment: CDR1 SGHTA and CDR2 FQGTGA. The CDR3 loop reads CASSSLRGRGHEQYF. CDR3 in DNA: TGTGCCAGCAGCTCGCTAAGGGGGAGGGGTCACGAGCAGTACTTC.

The genes are TRBV5-4 and TRBJ1-1; 7 bases align to TRBD1. This CDR3 spans 15 amino acids. The ends lost 3 bases at V and 5 bases at J; junction bases unmatched: 10. Germline CDR1 is SGHNT and CDR2 is YYREEE (reference sequence). The CDR3 nucleotides read TGTGCCAGCAGCTCCACGACGACAGGGTGGACTGAAGCTTTCTTT. Translating gives CASSSTTTGWTEAFF.

This chain links TRBV6-5 with TRBJ1-6; D is undetermined. The CDR3 is made up of 16 amino acids. Germline V gene data show CDR1 as MNHEY and CDR2 as SVGAGI. Trimming pared 0 bases from V and 7 bases from J, leaving 13 bases between. This CDR3 reads CASSYSISGYNSPLHF. The CDR3 coding sequence is TGTGCCAGCAGTTACTCGATTTCCGGGTACAATTCACCCCTCCACTTT.

The gene calls are TRBV3-1 (or the pseudogene TRBV3-2) and TRBJ1-2, with D maybe TRBD1 (5 bases). The CDR3 sequence is 13 residues long. Trimming pared 4 bases from V and 8 bases from J, leaving 14 bases between. Germline V gives CDR1 LGHDT, CDR2 YNNKEL (reference sequence). CDR3 DNA: TGTGCCAGCAGCCCAAGGGGCTCAGGGGGCTACACCTTC. Encoded protein: CASSPRGSGGYTF.

This chain uses TRBV5-6 with TRBJ2-7; possibly TRBD1 for D (6 bases). CDR1 and CDR2 from the germline V gene are SGHDT and YYEEEE. V was clipped by 2 bases and J by 1 base, with 10 bases between them. The CDR3 spans 14 residues. Here the CDR3 reads CASSLDRRSYEQYF. CDR3 nucleotide sequence: TGTGCCAGCAGCTTAGACAGGAGATCCTACGAGCAGTACTTC.

This clone was seen a single time. The chain uses TRBV30 and TRBJ2-7; D might be TRBD2 (5 bases). V dropped 4 bases and J dropped 1 base, with 8 bases sitting between them. CDR1 and CDR2 from the germline V gene are GTSNPN and SVGIG (reference sequence). The CDR3 runs 12 residues. CDR3 coding DNA: TGTGCCTGGACTCCGGGGTCCTACGAGCAGTACTTC. Translated: CAWTPGSYEQYF.

This chain links TRBV5-1 with TRBJ2-5, with D perhaps TRBD2 (5 bases). Germline V gene sequence: CDR1 SGHRS, CDR2 YFSETQ. This CDR3 spans 15 amino acids. V was trimmed by 8 bases and J by 4 bases, leaving 21 bases between them. Here the CDR3 reads CASCRTGSKGETQYF. CDR3 nucleotide sequence: TGCGCCAGTTGTCGAACTGGGAGTAAAGGAGAGACCCAGTACTTC.

V and J are TRBV28 and TRBJ1-4; D is undetermined. The germline CDR1 and CDR2 sequences are MDHEN and SYDVKM. CDR3 length: 12 amino acids. Trimming took off 7 bases at V and 7 bases at J, with 10 bases between the two ends. CDR3 DNA: TGTGCCAGCAACGGGGATGCTGAAAAACTGTTTTTT. Translation: CASNGDAEKLFF.

The rearrangement links TRBV9 to TRBJ2-2; TRBD2 aligns across 9 bases. This CDR3 has 15 amino acids. Per the germline V gene, CDR1 is SGDLS and CDR2 is YYNGEE. After removal of 3 bases from V and 3 bases from J, the junction contained 3 bases not matched to a gene. The CDR3 DNA sequence: TGTGCCAGCAGCGCTAGCGGGACCTACACCGGGGAGCTGTTTTTT. Protein product: CASSASGTYTGELFF.

As for this clone: The junction shows a germline mismatch at one end, possibly a read error. The rearrangement uses TRBV29-1 and TRBJ2-1, with TRBD1 as a possible D gene (6 bases). The CDR3 loop spans 14 amino acids. Germline loops: CDR1 SQVTM, CDR2 ANQGSEA. The CDR3 DNA reads as TGCAGCGTGGAAGGCCAGGGGAAAAGGAATGAGCAGTTCTTC. Translation gives CSVEGQGKRNEQFF.